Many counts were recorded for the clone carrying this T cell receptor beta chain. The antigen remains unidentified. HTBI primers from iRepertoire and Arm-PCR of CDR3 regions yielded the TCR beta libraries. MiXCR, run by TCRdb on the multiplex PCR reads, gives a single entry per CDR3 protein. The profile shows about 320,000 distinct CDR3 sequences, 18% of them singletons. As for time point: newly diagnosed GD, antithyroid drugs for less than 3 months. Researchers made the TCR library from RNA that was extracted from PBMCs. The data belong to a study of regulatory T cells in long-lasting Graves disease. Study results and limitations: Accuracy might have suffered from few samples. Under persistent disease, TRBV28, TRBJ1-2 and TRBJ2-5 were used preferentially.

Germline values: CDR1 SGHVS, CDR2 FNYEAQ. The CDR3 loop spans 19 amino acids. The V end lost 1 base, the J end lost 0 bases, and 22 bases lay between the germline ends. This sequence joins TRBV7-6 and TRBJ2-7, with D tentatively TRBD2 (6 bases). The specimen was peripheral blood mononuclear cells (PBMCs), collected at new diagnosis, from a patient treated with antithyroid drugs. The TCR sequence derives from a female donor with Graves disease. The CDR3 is CASSLVAGIGGMSSYEQYF. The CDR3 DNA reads TGTGCCAGCAGCTTAGTGGCGGGGATTGGCGGGATGAGCTCCTACGAGCAGTACTTC.